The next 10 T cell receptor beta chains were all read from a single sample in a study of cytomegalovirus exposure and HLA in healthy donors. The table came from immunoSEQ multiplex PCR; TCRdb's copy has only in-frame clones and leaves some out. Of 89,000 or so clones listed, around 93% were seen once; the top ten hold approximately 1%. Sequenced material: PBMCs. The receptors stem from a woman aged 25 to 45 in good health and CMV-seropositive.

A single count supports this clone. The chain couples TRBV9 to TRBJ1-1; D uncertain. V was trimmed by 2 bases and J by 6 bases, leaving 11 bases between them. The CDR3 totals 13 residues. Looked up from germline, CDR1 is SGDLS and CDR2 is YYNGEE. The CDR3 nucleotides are TGTGCCAGCAGCGTCGCCCGAGGGTCTGAAGCTTTCTTT. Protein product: CASSVARGSEAFF.

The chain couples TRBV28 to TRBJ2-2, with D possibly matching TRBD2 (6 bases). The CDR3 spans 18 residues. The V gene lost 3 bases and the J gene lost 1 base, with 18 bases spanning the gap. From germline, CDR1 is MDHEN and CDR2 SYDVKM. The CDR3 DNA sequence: TGTGCCAGCAGTTTTAGAAAAGGCGGGACTTTGAACACCGGGGAGCTGTTTTTT. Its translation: CASSFRKGGTLNTGELFF.

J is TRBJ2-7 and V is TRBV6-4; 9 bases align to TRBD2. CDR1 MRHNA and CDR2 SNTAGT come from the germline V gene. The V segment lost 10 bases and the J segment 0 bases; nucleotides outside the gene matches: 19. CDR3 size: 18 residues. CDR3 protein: CANPNTTSGTLSSYEQYF. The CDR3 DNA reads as TGTGCCAACCCAAATACGACTAGCGGAACGCTCTCCTCCTACGAGCAGTACTTC.

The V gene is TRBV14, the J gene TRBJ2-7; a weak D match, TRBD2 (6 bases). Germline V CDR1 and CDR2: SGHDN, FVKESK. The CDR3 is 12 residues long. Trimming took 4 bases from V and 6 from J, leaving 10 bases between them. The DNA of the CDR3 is TGTGCCAGCAGCCTCGGGGGTGTCGAGCAGTACTTC. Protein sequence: CASSLGGVEQYF.

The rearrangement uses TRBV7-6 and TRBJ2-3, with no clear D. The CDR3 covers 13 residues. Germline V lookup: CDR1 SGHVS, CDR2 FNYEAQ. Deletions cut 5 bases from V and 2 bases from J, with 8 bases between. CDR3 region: CASSPGLTDTQYF. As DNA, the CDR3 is TGTGCCAGCAGCCCCGGTCTCACAGATACGCAGTATTTT.

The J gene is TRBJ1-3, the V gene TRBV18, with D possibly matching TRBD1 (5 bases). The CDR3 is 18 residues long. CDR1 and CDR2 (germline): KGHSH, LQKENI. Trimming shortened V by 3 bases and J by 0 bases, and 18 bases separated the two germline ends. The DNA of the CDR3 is TGTGCCAGCTCACCGAAGACCATAGACCAGGGCTCTGGAAACACCATATATTTT. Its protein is CASSPKTIDQGSGNTIYF. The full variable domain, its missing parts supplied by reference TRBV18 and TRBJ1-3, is NAGVMQNPRHLVRRRGQEARLRCSPMKGHSHVYWYRQLPEEGLKFMVYLQKENIIDESGMPKERFSAEFPKEGPSILRIQQVVRGDSAAYFCASSPKTIDQGSGNTIYFGEGSWLTVV.

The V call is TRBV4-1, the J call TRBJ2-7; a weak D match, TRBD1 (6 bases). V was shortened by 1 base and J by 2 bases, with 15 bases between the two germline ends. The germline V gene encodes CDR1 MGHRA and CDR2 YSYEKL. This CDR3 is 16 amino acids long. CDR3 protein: CASSQGDQGIPYEQYF. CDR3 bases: TGCGCCAGCAGCCAAGGGGATCAGGGGATTCCCTACGAGCAGTACTTC.

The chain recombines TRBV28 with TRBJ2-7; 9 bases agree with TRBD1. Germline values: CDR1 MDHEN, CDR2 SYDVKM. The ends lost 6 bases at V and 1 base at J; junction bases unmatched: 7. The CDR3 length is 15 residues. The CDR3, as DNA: TGTGCCAGCAGGAACACCGGGACAGGGTCCTACGAGCAGTACTTC. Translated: CASRNTGTGSYEQYF.

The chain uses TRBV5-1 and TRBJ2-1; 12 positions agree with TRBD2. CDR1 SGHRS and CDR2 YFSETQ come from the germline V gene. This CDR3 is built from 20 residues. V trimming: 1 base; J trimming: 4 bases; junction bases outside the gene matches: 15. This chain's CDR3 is CASSLFTSGRRVEGYNEQFF. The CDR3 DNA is TGCGCCAGCAGCTTGTTTACTAGCGGGAGGCGGGTCGAGGGGTACAATGAGCAGTTCTTC.

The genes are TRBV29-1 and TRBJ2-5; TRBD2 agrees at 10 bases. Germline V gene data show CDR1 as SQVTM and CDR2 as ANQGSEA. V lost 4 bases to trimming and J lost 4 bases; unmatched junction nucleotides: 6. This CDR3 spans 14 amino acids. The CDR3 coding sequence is TGCAGCGTTGCACGTCGACTAGCGGGAGAGACCCAGTACTTC. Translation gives CSVARRLAGETQYF.